Shown below are 29 T cell receptor beta chains from a single sample sequenced in a study of blood T cells in healthy people across ages. A second PCR, run for about 7 to 11 cycles, used a sample-barcoded 5' primer plus a J-beta primer mix. TCRdb processed the 5' RACE reads anew with MiXCR; each CDR3 protein has one entry. Of approximately 2,000,000 distinct CDR3 sequences detected, about two fifths appear once; the ten largest clones hold more than 20%. The sample taken for sequencing was blood. All receptors come from a human donor in good health.

The CDR3 nucleotides read TGTGCCAGCAGACTGACTAGCGGGGGTTCAGAGACCCAGTACTTC. Its translation is CASRLTSGGSETQYF. This chain links TRBV2 with TRBJ2-5, with TRBD2 identical over 12 bases. The germline V gene encodes CDR1 SNHLY and CDR2 FYNNEI. CDR3 length: 15 residues. Losses at the gene ends were 6 bases for V and 4 bases for J; bases not matched to a gene: 6.

The CDR3 is CASSPRQGSTDTQYF. The CDR3 nucleotides read TGTGCCAGCTCACCGAGGCAGGGAAGCACAGATACGCAGTATTTT. The J gene is TRBJ2-3, the V gene TRBV18; weak D call: TRBD1 (5 bases). The CDR3 covers 15 residues. Looked up from germline, CDR1 is KGHSH and CDR2 is LQKENI. The V gene lost 3 bases and the J gene lost 0 bases, with 10 bases spanning the gap.

The J gene is TRBJ2-7, the V gene TRBV7-6; tentative D call: TRBD1 (6 bases). Germline CDR1 reads SGHVS; CDR2 reads FNYEAQ. The V gene lost 2 bases and the J gene lost 7 bases, with 9 bases spanning the gap. The length of the CDR3 is 12 residues. In DNA form, the CDR3 reads TGTGCCAGCAGCTTACTAACAGGGGAGCAGTACTTC. Translating it yields CASSLLTGEQYF.

This clonotype occurred once. The chain couples TRBV19 to TRBJ1-4; 7 bases line up with TRBD1. From germline, CDR1 is LNHDA and CDR2 SQIVND (reference sequence). V lost 6 bases to trimming and J lost 5 bases; unmatched junction nucleotides: 9. The CDR3 spans 15 residues. The CDR3 region is CASRRQGISNEKLFF. The CDR3 nucleotides read TGTGCCAGTAGAAGACAGGGAATTTCGAATGAAAAACTGTTTTTT. The whole variable domain, filled in from reference TRBV19 and TRBJ1-4, reads DGGITQSPKYLFRKEGQNVTLSCEQNLNHDAMYWYRQDPGQGLRLIYYSQIVNDFQKGDIAEGYSVSREKKESFPLTVTSAQKNPTAFYLCASRRQGISNEKLFFGSGTQLSVL.

This clonotype was counted a few times. The CDR3, as DNA: TGCAGTGCTAGAGACCAGCGGGGGGGCTCCTACAATGAGCAGTTCTTC. Protein sequence: CSARDQRGGSYNEQFF. V gene TRBV20-1 combines with J gene TRBJ2-1, with 10 bases identical to TRBD2. Germline-derived CDR1 and CDR2 are DFQATT and SNEGSKA (reference sequence). This CDR3 is built from 16 residues. V lost 0 bases to trimming and J lost 0 bases; unmatched junction nucleotides: 2.

This rearrangement joins TRBV5-4 to TRBJ2-5; 7 bases are shared with TRBD1. The CDR3 loop spans 13 amino acids. From germline, CDR1 is SGHNT and CDR2 YYREEE (reference sequence). V lost 10 bases and J lost 2; bases outside the gene matches: 8. CDR3 sequence reads: CAVTGSEQETQYF. The CDR3 DNA is TGTGCCGTGACAGGGTCGGAGCAAGAGACCCAGTACTTC. Together with reference TRBV5-4 and TRBJ2-5, the CDR3 gives the full variable domain: ETGVTQSPTHLIKTRGQQVTLRCSSQSGHNTVSWYQQALGQGPQFIFQYYREEENGRGNFPPRFSGLQFPNYSSELNVNALELDDSALYLCAVTGSEQETQYFGPGTRLLVL.

This clonotype was seen more than once but under ten times. The chain couples TRBV28 to TRBJ2-1; 11 positions match TRBD1. The CDR3 has 16 residues. The V gene's germline CDR1 is MDHEN and CDR2 SYDVKM. J was trimmed by 10 bases and V by 5 bases; bases with no gene match: 13. The CDR3 protein is CASSLGGQGGLWEQFF. The CDR3 coding sequence is TGTGCCAGCAGTCTTGGGGGACAGGGGGGACTATGGGAGCAGTTCTTC.

There are a few counts of this clonotype. The J gene is TRBJ2-7, the V gene TRBV4-1; possible D gene TRBD1, 5 bases. CDR1 MGHRA and CDR2 YSYEKL come from the germline V gene. The CDR3 spans 15 residues. Between the trimmed V and J ends, which lost 0 bases and 5 bases, there was a span of 14 bases. CDR3 in DNA: TGCGCCAGCAGCCAAGAGCCAGGACAAAACGACGAGCAGTACTTC. This sequence encodes CASSQEPGQNDEQYF.

The rearrangement joins TRBV12-3 or TRBV12-4 to TRBJ1-2; TRBD1 matches 7 bases. J gave up 6 bases and V 6 bases, and 13 bases lay outside the gene matches. The CDR3 has 15 residues. CDR3 sequence reads: CASRDRDREKDGYTF. CDR3 nucleotides: TGTGCCAGCAGGGACCGGGACAGAGAAAAGGATGGCTACACCTTC.

The rearrangement uses TRBV7-6 and TRBJ2-2; 8 bases agree with TRBD1. J was trimmed by 6 bases and V by 8 bases; bases with no gene match: 11. The CDR3 contains 15 residues. The germline gives CDR1 SGHVS, CDR2 FNYEAQ. The CDR3 DNA sequence: TGTGCCAGCCGGGACAGGCCGGGCGATGCCGGGGAGCTGTTTTTT. This sequence encodes CASRDRPGDAGELFF.

The chain combines TRBV5-1 with TRBJ2-7; D may be TRBD1 (5 bases). Trimming took 0 bases from V and 5 from J, leaving 15 bases between them. Germline assignment: CDR1 SGHRS and CDR2 YFSETQ. CDR3 length: 15 residues. CDR3 in DNA: TGCGCCAGCAGCTTGGTAGCTATGGGGCAGGACGAGCAGTACTTC. This codes for CASSLVAMGQDEQYF.

The genes are TRBV14 and TRBJ2-1; TRBD2 might be the D (6 bases). CDR1 and CDR2 (germline): SGHDN, FVKESK. Trimming pared 3 bases from V and 4 bases from J, leaving 19 bases between. This CDR3 spans 17 amino acids. CDR3 nucleotides: TGTGCCAGCAGCCAGGGAGCGGGCTCGACTACTTACAATGAGCAGTTCTTC. Translated: CASSQGAGSTTYNEQFF.

V and J are TRBV6-1 and TRBJ2-6; the match to TRBD1 covers 8 bases. This CDR3 spans 16 amino acids. V was clipped by 11 bases and J by 1 base; unmatched bases: 10. Germline CDR1 MNHNS, CDR2 SASEGT. This CDR3 is CAGGDRKVSGANVLTF. In nucleotides, the CDR3 is TGTGCCGGCGGGGACAGGAAGGTTTCTGGGGCCAACGTCCTGACTTTC.

As regards this clonotype: A read error may explain this, as a much larger clone is one base away. The J gene is TRBJ1-6, the V gene TRBV25-1; D might be TRBD1 (5 bases). The V gene's germline CDR1 is MGHDK and CDR2 SYGVNS. CDR3 length equals 14 residues. Trimming took off 6 bases at V and 10 bases at J, with 16 bases between the two ends. In DNA form, the CDR3 reads TGTGCCAGCAGCCGCGACGGGGCGTGGTCACCCCTCCACTTT. Translation: CASSRDGAWSPLHF.

The J gene is TRBJ2-3, the V gene TRBV29-1; no reliable D call. The CDR3 spans 13 residues. V was cut by 6 bases and J by 3 bases, with 13 bases left in between. Per the germline V gene, CDR1 is SQVTM and CDR2 is ANQGSEA. The CDR3 coding sequence is TGCAGCGTCGGCCCCCGACGGACAGATACGCAGTATTTT. Residues: CSVGPRRTDTQYF.

This clonotype appeared a few times. The chain links TRBV4-3 to TRBJ2-6; D call uncertain. The germline V gene has CDR1 LGHNA and CDR2 YSLEER. The V end lost 1 base, the J end lost 0 bases, and 4 bases lay between the germline ends. The CDR3 extends over 15 amino acids. The CDR3 protein is CASSQARSGANVLTF. The DNA of the CDR3 is TGCGCCAGCAGCCAAGCCCGCTCTGGGGCCAACGTCCTGACTTTC.

The V and J genes are TRBV20-1 and TRBJ2-5, with D unclear. Germline CDR1 reads DFQATT; CDR2 reads SNEGSKA (reference sequence). This CDR3 has 11 residues. Trimming shortened V by 5 bases and J by 1 base, and 5 bases separated the two germline ends. DNA of the CDR3: TGCAGTGCTCAGGTCCAAGAGACCCAGTACTTC. It is translated as CSAQVQETQYF.

This clonotype has only a few counts. The rearrangement links TRBV20-1 to TRBJ1-5, with D tentatively TRBD1 (6 bases). Germline V gene data show CDR1 as DFQATT and CDR2 as SNEGSKA (reference sequence). Trimming stripped 0 bases from V and 9 bases from J, with 9 bases between. This CDR3 has 12 amino acids. The CDR3 is CSARDGQPPQHF. DNA of the CDR3: TGCAGTGCTAGAGACGGACAGCCGCCCCAGCATTTT.

This clonotype showed up many times. A read error may explain this, as a much larger clone is one base away. The chain joins TRBV5-1 to TRBJ2-7; D not resolved. Trimming took off 0 bases at V and 2 bases at J, with 6 bases between the two ends. Germline lookup yields CDR1 SGHRS and CDR2 YFSETQ. The CDR3 totals 13 residues. CDR3 in amino acids: CASSLGSAYEQYF. The CDR3, as DNA: TGCGCCAGCAGCTTGGGGAGCGCCTACGAGCAGTACTTC.

This clonotype has only a few counts. The genes are TRBV10-2 and TRBJ2-4; D is possibly TRBD2 (6 bases). Trimming left V 6 bases short and J 0 bases short, with 12 bases between. Germline V gene data show CDR1 as WSHSY and CDR2 as SAAADI. The CDR3 totals 15 residues. This chain's CDR3 is CASSGGGLAKNIQYF. The CDR3 coding sequence is TGCGCCAGCAGCGGTGGGGGGTTAGCCAAAAACATTCAGTACTTC.

This clonotype has only one observation. The chain uses TRBV4-3 and TRBJ2-1; D tentatively reads TRBD1 or TRBD2 (6 bases each). The CDR3 has 17 amino acids. Germline V gene data show CDR1 as LGHNA and CDR2 as YSLEER. V was clipped by 0 bases and J by 2 bases, with 14 bases between them. The DNA of the CDR3 is TGCGCCAGCAGCCAAGATCTGTTGGGGGGCCCCTACAATGAGCAGTTCTTC. Amino acids: CASSQDLLGGPYNEQFF.

Points on this clonotype: This sequence may be a read error, since a much larger clone differs from it by one base. The V and J genes are TRBV15 and TRBJ2-5; TRBD2 matches 13 bases. CDR1 and CDR2 from the germline V gene are LNHNV and YYDKDF (reference sequence). The CDR3 loop spans 19 amino acids. The CDR3, as DNA: TGTGCCACCAGCAGATCCGGGACTAGCGGGGCTATGGGTAAAGAGATCCAGTACTTC. Its translation: CATSRSGTSGAMGKEIQYF.

The rearrangement uses TRBV9 and TRBJ1-4; 7 bases map to TRBD1. The CDR3 is 15 amino acids. The germline V gene encodes CDR1 SGDLS and CDR2 YYNGEE. V was pared by 2 bases and J by 8 bases, with 9 bases of the junction left unmatched. The chain's CDR3 is CASSVRTGEEEKLFF. In DNA form, the CDR3 reads TGTGCCAGCAGCGTCCGGACAGGCGAAGAGGAAAAACTGTTTTTT.

The V and J genes are TRBV7-2 and TRBJ1-1; D possibly corresponds to TRBD1 (5 bases). The CDR3 has 14 amino acids. Germline V gene data show CDR1 as SGHTA and CDR2 as FQGNSA. V dropped 7 bases and J dropped 3 bases, with 15 bases sitting between them. The CDR3 DNA reads as TGTGCCAGCACCCGAATAGGGGTGGACACTGAAGCTTTCTTT. Its translation: CASTRIGVDTEAFF.

This clonotype occurred a few times. This rearrangement joins TRBV7-9 to TRBJ2-5; TRBD2 aligns across 7 bases. CDR1 SEHNR and CDR2 FQNEAQ come from the germline V gene (reference sequence). The CDR3 has 16 residues. The V and J ends lost 4 bases and 0 bases, in that order; junction bases with no gene match: 8. As DNA, the CDR3 is TGTGCCAGCAGCTCCCGGACTAGTTTCTACCAAGAGACCCAGTACTTC. This sequence encodes CASSSRTSFYQETQYF.

The V call is TRBV7-2, the J call TRBJ2-3, with 15 bases aligning to TRBD2. V shed 3 bases, J shed 8 bases, and the junction held 6 bases outside the gene matches. Germline-derived CDR1 and CDR2 are SGHTA and FQGNSA. The CDR3 loop spans 16 amino acids. This CDR3 is CASSFGTSGGWGTQYF. As DNA, the CDR3 is TGTGCCAGCAGCTTTGGGACTAGCGGGGGGTGGGGTACGCAGTATTTT.

The genes are TRBV20-1 and TRBJ2-7, with 7 bases fitting TRBD1. Trimming at V came to 4 bases and at J to 0 bases, leaving 3 bases not matched to a gene. Germline-derived CDR1 and CDR2 are DFQATT and SNEGSKA (reference sequence). The CDR3 extends over 13 amino acids. CDR3 coding DNA: TGCAGTGCTAACGACAGGGACTCCTACGAGCAGTACTTC. Translating it yields CSANDRDSYEQYF.

Concerning this clonotype: One end of the junction is discordant with germline, which a read error may explain. This chain connects TRBV7-8 to TRBJ2-2, with D perhaps given as TRBD1 or TRBD2 (6 bases each). This CDR3 comprises 15 residues. CDR1 and CDR2 from the germline V gene are SGHVS and FQNEAQ. CDR3 sequence (DNA): TGTGCCAGCAGCTTACCCCGGACAGCCGACGGGGGGCTGTTTTTT. Its protein product is CASSLPRTADGGLFF.

The chain carries TRBV7-9 and TRBJ1-1; TRBD1 is a possible D gene (6 bases). This CDR3 is built from 12 residues. Between the trimmed V and J ends, which lost 11 bases and 5 bases, there was a span of 15 bases. CDR1 and CDR2 from the germline V gene are SEHNR and FQNEAQ (reference sequence). CDR3 nucleotides: TGTGCCGTTCCGGGGGCGAGAACTGAAGCTTTCTTT. Protein: CAVPGARTEAFF.